This T cell receptor (beta chain) was sequenced during a study of blood T cell repertoires in COVID-19. Study in general: Sources were T cells, B-cell-depleted T cells, or PBMCs; the material itself was cDNA or gDNA.

Many counts were recorded for this clone. The CDR3 consists of 16 residues. The V gene lost 1 base and the J gene lost 4 bases, with 16 bases spanning the gap. CDR1 is MGHRA, CDR2 YSYEKL, per germline. In the authors' methods: Nucleated cell number was recorded as an estimate derived from reference gene primer amplification. Data came from immunoSEQ multiplex PCR; TCRdb stores just in-frame clones and leaves some out. V, J and clone size are taken as reported in that table, and D and trimming were inferred from the DNA itself. Of 300,000 to 450,000 clones listed, around 86% are singletons. The chain uses TRBV4-1 and TRBJ1-1; D is unresolved. This clonotype originated in a human donor in a cohort sampled during active COVID-19. The sample comprised peripheral blood. The CDR3 sequence: CASSQGRPGRSTEAFF. The CDR3 DNA is TGCGCCAGCAGCCAAGGTCGACCCGGTAGGAGCACTGAAGCTTTCTTT.